These 21 T cell receptor beta chains share one sample of origin, sequenced in a study of monozygotic twins with inflammatory bowel disease (dated by TCRdb to the late 2010s). Library preparation used 5' RACE. The instrument given in TCRdb is Illumina HiSeq 2500. After TCRdb reprocessed the reads, each CDR3 protein sequence was kept as one row, without DNA. Per the sample table, the count is about 85,000 distinct CDR3 sequences. 7.4% of the sample is taken by the ten largest. The specimen sequenced was blood. These receptors originate from a human donor with ulcerative colitis or Crohn's disease, or a healthy co-twin of an affected twin (not recorded which).

This chain joins TRBV6-6 and TRBJ2-2. This CDR3 has 13 amino acids. The germline V gene has CDR1 MNHNY and CDR2 SVGAGI (reference sequence). The chain's CDR3 is CASRVGATGGLFF.

The rearrangement uses TRBV4-1 and TRBJ1-6. Germline CDR1 and CDR2: MGHRA and YSYEKL. CDR3 length equals 15 residues. The CDR3 sequence is CASSQGASYNSPLHF.

This chain uses TRBV5-4 with TRBJ1-3. The CDR3 consists of 14 residues. Germline loops: CDR1 SGHNT, CDR2 YYREEE (reference sequence). CDR3: CASSLGRARNTIYF.

V and J are TRBV5-1 and TRBJ2-7. The length of the CDR3 is 16 residues. Germline CDR1 SGHRS, CDR2 YFSETQ. CDR3 region: CASSLSRTPSRDEQYF.

The chain links TRBV5-1 to TRBJ1-1; TCRdb's D gene call, TRBD1, goes unchecked for lack of DNA. The CDR3 sequence is 16 residues long. Germline V gives CDR1 SGHRS, CDR2 YFSETQ. CDR3 residues: CASSLAELQGTGEAFF.

V gene TRBV5-1 combines with J gene TRBJ1-3; the D call of TRBD1 rests on TCRdb alone, since no DNA is present to check it. Germline V gene sequence: CDR1 SGHRS, CDR2 YFSETQ. The CDR3 has 14 residues. CDR3 loop: CASSRGQGQDTIYF.

The chain recombines TRBV7-2 with TRBJ2-7; TCRdb gives TRBD1 as the D gene, but with no DNA this cannot be confirmed. Germline V CDR1 and CDR2: SGHTA, FQGNSA. The CDR3 loop spans 15 amino acids. CDR3 sequence reads: CATKNRAGESYEQYF.

The rearrangement uses TRBV29-1 and TRBJ1-1; TCRdb's D call, TRBD1, is unchecked because there is no DNA. CDR1 and CDR2 from the germline V gene are SQVTM and ANQGSEA. This CDR3 has 14 amino acids. The chain's CDR3 is CSVEDTGGNTEAFF.

The chain couples TRBV12-3 or TRBV12-4 to TRBJ2-4. The CDR3 is 15 amino acids. The CDR3 protein is CASSLRGLAKNIQYF.

V is TRBV7-9 and J is TRBJ1-2; TCRdb reports TRBD1, a call that lacks DNA to check it against. CDR1 is SEHNR and CDR2 is FQNEAQ in the germline V gene (reference sequence). CDR3 length equals 15 residues. Here the CDR3 reads CASSLTGQGRSGYTF.

The CDR3 sequence is CASSLGTGGPGEAFF. The chain employs TRBV5-1 and TRBJ1-1; TCRdb proposes TRBD1, but this gene call is untestable without DNA. This CDR3 has 15 amino acids. Germline values: CDR1 SGHRS, CDR2 YFSETQ.

This rearrangement joins TRBV3-1 to TRBJ2-1. CDR1 is LGHDT, CDR2 YNNKEL, per germline (reference sequence). The CDR3 covers 15 residues. The CDR3: CASSQGGSSYNEQFF.

The genes are TRBV10-3 and TRBJ2-1; with no DNA, the TCRdb D assignment of TRBD2 cannot be verified. Germline-derived CDR1 and CDR2 are ENHRY and SYGVKD. This CDR3 region has 14 residues. The CDR3 here is CAISRGGKYNEQFF.

This chain joins TRBV5-1 and TRBJ1-1; TCRdb designates TRBD1, a call that cannot be tested without DNA. The germline gives CDR1 SGHRS, CDR2 YFSETQ. The length of the CDR3 is 14 residues. CDR3 sequence reads: CASSSGQGVNEAFF.

CDR3 loop: CASTVSPRGKTLTGELFF. The V call is TRBV5-1, the J call TRBJ2-2; TCRdb's D call of TRBD2 is untestable without DNA. The CDR3 is 18 residues long. In germline, CDR1 is SGHRS, CDR2 YFSETQ.

The CDR3 reads CSARVASGGHEQYF. The rearrangement links TRBV20-1 to TRBJ2-7; TCRdb designates TRBD2, a call that cannot be tested without DNA. CDR3 length equals 14 residues. In germline, CDR1 is DFQATT, CDR2 SNEGSKA (reference sequence).

This chain connects TRBV18 to TRBJ2-2. Germline-derived CDR1 and CDR2 are KGHSH and LQKENI. This CDR3 is 14 amino acids long. The chain's CDR3 is CASSPDLNTGELFF. The full variable domain, its missing parts supplied by reference TRBV18 and TRBJ2-2, is NAGVMQNPRHLVRRRGQEARLRCSPMKGHSHVYWYRQLPEEGLKFMVYLQKENIIDESGMPKERFSAEFPKEGPSILRIQQVVRGDSAAYFCASSPDLNTGELFFGEGSRLTVL.

The V call is TRBV20-1, the J call TRBJ2-1; TCRdb gives TRBD2 as the D gene, but with no DNA this cannot be confirmed. Looked up from germline, CDR1 is DFQATT and CDR2 is SNEGSKA (reference sequence). This CDR3 spans 15 amino acids. The CDR3: CSAPLAGIGYNEQFF.

The chain employs TRBV20-1 and TRBJ1-4; TCRdb calls TRBD1, which cannot be checked without DNA. The length of the CDR3 is 13 residues. Germline-derived CDR1 and CDR2 are DFQATT and SNEGSKA (reference sequence). The CDR3 here is CSARGDGYEKLFF.

The chain links TRBV15 to TRBJ1-5. The CDR3 is 12 residues long. In germline, CDR1 is LNHNV, CDR2 YYDKDF (reference sequence). The CDR3 spells CATSRISQPQHF.

V and J are TRBV27 and TRBJ2-7; TCRdb designates TRBD1, a call that cannot be tested without DNA. Germline CDR1 reads MNHEY; CDR2 reads SMNVEV (reference sequence). The length of the CDR3 is 15 residues. The CDR3 sequence: CASSPPGGPSYEQYF.